Listed below are T cell receptor beta chains from one sample, sequenced in a study of response to subunit inactivated influenza vaccine. Each CDR3 protein gets one entry after TCRdb re-called the RT-PCR reads with MiXCR. The sample consists of under 500,000 distinct CDR3 sequences, approximately 11% of them appearing once. The sequencing here drew on PBMCs from blood, taken roughly 48 days after vaccination. The receptors shown here come from a man over 45 who received an inactivated influenza vaccine. Each CDR3 is given with its conserved first and last residue.

>TRBJ2-5|TRBV6-5
CASSYMGEGRETQYF
>TRBJ2-3|TRBV12-3/TRBV12-4
CASSLSQWQGWTDTQYF
>TRBJ2-7|TRBV20-1
CSASLMYEQYF
>TRBJ1-4|TRBV6-1
CASSETGKNEKLFF
>TRBJ2-1|TRBV5-1
CASSPTGQGYNEQFF
>TRBJ2-1|TRBV7-2
CASSFSGGSNEQFF
>TRBJ2-3|TRBV10-2
CASRPTGTGATDTQYF
>TRBJ2-7|TRBV6-2/TRBV6-3
CASSPLLRVSYEQYF
>TRBJ2-3|TRBV9
CASSSQAGTGIPYF
>TRBJ2-7|TRBV10-3
CAIRSYRDSYEQYF
>TRBJ2-4|TRBV4-1
CASSQDPTSGGAAKNIQYF
>TRBJ2-5|TRBV20-1
CSARDGRGTEETQYF
>TRBJ2-1|TRBV4-1
CASSPTSEWGNEQFF
>TRBJ1-2|TRBV6-2/TRBV6-3
CASSSGVYDYTF
>TRBJ2-3|TRBV28
CASSLGWEGRDTQYF
>TRBJ2-7|TRBV12-3/TRBV12-4
CASTEGSRSSYEQYF
>TRBJ1-5|TRBV5-5
CASSRTAPNQPQHF
>TRBJ2-2|TRBV7-2
CASSPEEIRELFF
>TRBJ2-7|TRBV29-1
CSASWTGAYEQYF
>TRBJ2-2|TRBV15
CATSRDQGLPRDGELFF
>TRBJ2-7|TRBV18
CASSPTVTIYEQYF
>TRBJ2-1|TRBV20-1
CSAQGQGALNEQFF
>TRBJ1-4|TRBV27
CASSSVSHNYPPSSTNEKLFF
>TRBJ2-2|TRBV12-3/TRBV12-4
CASSSQTNTGELFF
>TRBJ2-3|TRBV12-3/TRBV12-4
CASSLMLDTDTQYF
>TRBJ2-1|TRBV5-6
CTSSLGRMYNEQFF
>TRBJ1-1|TRBV11-2
CASSLRQGADAEAFF
>TRBJ2-3|TRBV20-1
CSAREVGTQYF
>TRBJ2-1|TRBV6-5
CASSYLERDEQFF
>TRBJ2-7|TRBV20-1
CSARAHRGNSYEQYF
>TRBJ2-7|TRBV12-3/TRBV12-4
CASSFTSGSWSYEQYF
>TRBJ2-7|TRBV20-1
CSALTGLATGSSYEQYF
>TRBJ2-3|TRBV5-1
CASSRGQGGPDTQYF
>TRBJ2-5|TRBV6-1
CASSSGTADQETQYF
>TRBJ2-3|TRBV20-1
CSARALEASGGARTDTQYF
>TRBJ2-3|TRBV29-1
CGVAWGEGDTQYF
>TRBJ2-1|TRBV7-9
CASSPPQAHYNEQFF
>TRBJ2-5|TRBV27
CASSSRVSRQETQYF
>TRBJ2-4|TRBV28
CASSRAGTGAIIQYF
>TRBJ2-1|TRBV6-2/TRBV6-3
CASKQPTGTSDNEQFF
>TRBJ2-6|TRBV28
CASSLARQGASGANVLTF